Listed here are 15 T cell receptor beta chains from one sample, sequenced in a study of blood T cells in healthy people across ages. Through a sample-barcoded 5' primer and a J-beta primer mix, a second PCR was run for roughly 7 to 12 cycles. TCRdb analysed the 5' RACE reads with MiXCR anew, one entry per CDR3 protein. Among around 900,000 distinct CDR3 sequences, about 30% were seen once, and the ten largest hold 15% to 20%. The sample taken for sequencing was blood. The receptor set was obtained from an elderly woman in good health.

In this sample, this clonotype turned up many times. The chain joins TRBV20-1 to TRBJ1-5; a possible D gene is TRBD1 (6 bases). The CDR3 has 12 amino acids. Germline-derived CDR1 and CDR2 are DFQATT and SNEGSKA (reference sequence). V was clipped by 4 bases and J by 4 bases, with 8 bases between them. The CDR3 DNA is TGCAGTGCTACAGGACAGAATCAGCCCCAGCATTTT. This translates into CSATGQNQPQHF.

This clonotype was found many times. J is TRBJ1-2 and V is TRBV4-3, with D maybe TRBD1 (5 bases). CDR1 is LGHNA, CDR2 YSLEER, per germline. The CDR3 spans 15 residues. Trimming shortened V by 2 bases and J by 1 base, and 11 bases separated the two germline ends. The CDR3 coding sequence is TGCGCCAGCAGCCAAACAAACAGGCATAACTATGGCTACACCTTC. Residues: CASSQTNRHNYGYTF.

A note on this clonotype: Given a much more abundant clone one base away, this may be a read error. The chain has TRBV20-1 and TRBJ2-3; 10 nucleotides align to TRBD2. This CDR3 has 16 amino acids. CDR1 and CDR2 from the germline V gene are DFQATT and SNEGSKA (reference sequence). V lost 5 bases and J lost 0; bases outside the gene matches: 8. CDR3 region: CSARSGGVTSTDTQYF. In nucleotides, the CDR3 is TGCAGTGCTCGGAGCGGGGGGGTTACTAGCACAGATACGCAGTATTTT.

This clonotype was recorded at least ten times. The chain uses TRBV5-8 and TRBJ1-2, with D perhaps TRBD1 (6 bases). This CDR3 contains 14 residues. CDR1 and CDR2 (germline): SGHTS, YDEGEE. Trimming took off 0 bases at V and 1 base at J, with 7 bases between the two ends. CDR3 in DNA: TGTGCCAGCAGCTTGGTCAGGGGTAACTATGGCTACACCTTC. Amino acids: CASSLVRGNYGYTF.

The V call is TRBV7-2, the J call TRBJ2-5; TRBD2 matches at 9 bases. The V segment lost 1 base and the J segment 7 bases; nucleotides outside the gene matches: 13. The germline V gene has CDR1 SGHTA and CDR2 FQGNSA. The CDR3 has 17 amino acids. CDR3: CASSLGGGGGVRGTQYF. DNA of the CDR3: TGTGCCAGCAGCTTAGGGGGTGGCGGGGGGGTGAGAGGGACCCAGTACTTC.

The J gene is TRBJ2-2, the V gene TRBV20-1; 7 bases are shared with TRBD2. This CDR3 contains 14 residues. Trimming removed 3 bases from V and 7 bases from J; junction bases left unmatched: 8. Germline assignment: CDR1 DFQATT and CDR2 SNEGSKA (reference sequence). The CDR3 nucleotides read TGCAGTGCTAGTGATCCGGGGGGTAACGGGGAGCTGTTTTTT. This gives the protein CSASDPGGNGELFF.

The rearrangement uses TRBV20-1 and TRBJ2-3; possible D gene TRBD2, 6 bases. Germline V gene data show CDR1 as DFQATT and CDR2 as SNEGSKA (reference sequence). The CDR3 is 14 amino acids. V was cut by 0 bases and J by 0 bases, with 7 bases left in between. CDR3 nucleotide sequence: TGCAGTGCTAGAGACAGCGGGAGCACAGATACGCAGTATTTT. This gives the protein CSARDSGSTDTQYF.

V is TRBV6-2 or TRBV6-3 and J is TRBJ1-5, with D perhaps matching TRBD1 (5 bases). CDR1 is MNHEY and CDR2 is SVGEGT in the germline V gene. V lost 6 bases, J lost 7 bases, and 19 bases lay in between. The CDR3 extends over 15 amino acids. The CDR3 here is CASSLRPGTGQPQHF. CDR3 bases: TGTGCCAGCAGCCTGCGGCCAGGGACGGGCCAGCCCCAGCATTTT.

V usage is TRBV20-1 and J usage is TRBJ1-2; D ambiguous. Trimming shortened V by 6 bases and J by 4 bases, and 18 bases separated the two germline ends. CDR1 and CDR2 from the germline V gene are DFQATT and SNEGSKA (reference sequence). The CDR3 consists of 14 residues. The CDR3 protein is CSAELLSRIYGYTF. DNA for the CDR3: TGCAGTGCCGAACTACTCAGCAGGATCTATGGCTACACCTTC.

This clonotype has just a few counts. This may come from a read error, since a much larger clone is one base off. The genes are TRBV20-1 and TRBJ2-6; D remains unclear. Looked up from germline, CDR1 is DFQATT and CDR2 is SNEGSKA (reference sequence). The CDR3 contains 14 residues. The DNA for the CDR3 is TGCAGTGCTCTAAGCACCTCTGAGGCCAACGTCCTGACTTTC. Its translation: CSALSTSEANVLTF.

Only one count was recorded for this clonotype. The V call is TRBV11-3, the J call TRBJ1-1, with unresolved D. CDR1 and CDR2 from the germline V gene are SGHNT and YENEEA. With 2 bases removed from V and 4 bases from J, the gap between germline ends came to 11 bases. The CDR3 is 14 amino acids. This CDR3 reads CASSLTDLSTEAFF. The DNA for the CDR3 is TGTGCCAGCAGCTTAACTGATCTCAGCACTGAAGCTTTCTTT.

V usage is TRBV29-1 and J usage is TRBJ2-3, with unresolved D. With 5 bases removed from V and 4 bases from J, the gap between germline ends came to 10 bases. CDR1 and CDR2 (germline): SQVTM, ANQGSEA. CDR3 length: 12 residues. The CDR3 loop reads CSVSNEADTQYF. Here the CDR3 DNA reads TGCAGCGTTTCAAATGAGGCAGATACGCAGTATTTT.

This clonotype was detected many times. The chain joins TRBV12-3 or TRBV12-4 to TRBJ2-3, with 7 bases aligning to TRBD2. V lost 6 bases to trimming and J lost 7 bases; unmatched junction nucleotides: 22. There are 18 residues in the CDR3. The CDR3 is CASSPSAGPGGRGNTQYF. The CDR3, as DNA: TGTGCCAGCAGCCCTAGCGCGGGTCCGGGGGGTCGGGGGAATACGCAGTATTTT.

The CDR3 sequence: CAWSVQSRLQYF. The CDR3 DNA reads TGTGCCTGGAGTGTGCAGTCGCGGTTGCAGTACTTC. The chain links TRBV30 to TRBJ2-5, with D unresolved. From germline, CDR1 is GTSNPN and CDR2 SVGIG (reference sequence). The CDR3 has 12 residues. V lost 0 bases and J 11 bases, leaving 13 bases between the germline ends.

Turning to this clonotype: A much more abundant neighbour one base away suggests this may be a read error. The genes are TRBV20-1 and TRBJ2-1; 8 bases agree with TRBD1. The CDR3 contains 16 residues. Germline assignment: CDR1 DFQATT and CDR2 SNEGSKA (reference sequence). Trimming at V came to 5 bases and at J to 6 bases, leaving 15 bases not matched to a gene. As DNA, the CDR3 is TGCAGTGCTCCCCCCCAGGGGGCTATGTTAAGCAATGAGCAGTTCTTC. Translated, it gives CSAPPQGAMLSNEQFF.